The 15 T cell receptor beta chains listed next were all sequenced from one sample in a study of OX40 agonist ivuxolimab in advanced cancers. Libraries were prepared by immunoSEQ multiplex PCR; TCRdb keeps only in-frame clonotypes and omits some of them. The data show about 58,000 clones, with 75% to 90% seen just once and over 3% held by the top ten. Material: CD4+ or CD8+ T cells sorted from blood, obtained in a trial of the OX40 agonist ivuxolimab. The receptors here all came from an adult with an advanced solid tumor such as melanoma, head and neck, liver or kidney cancer.

V is TRBV11-2 and J is TRBJ2-2, with TRBD2 matching over 7 bases. There are 15 residues in the CDR3. The V gene end was trimmed by 2 bases and the J gene end by 5 bases; junction bases not matched to a gene: 5. The germline gives CDR1 SGHAT, CDR2 FQNNGV. The CDR3 DNA sequence: TGTGCCAGCAGCTTAATGTCTAGCGGAACCGGGGAGCTGTTTTTT. Translating gives CASSLMSSGTGELFF.

J is TRBJ1-2 and V is TRBV10-3, with D possibly matching TRBD1 (5 bases). Trimming left V 5 bases short and J 2 bases short, with 9 bases between. The CDR3 has 13 residues. CDR1 and CDR2 (germline): ENHRY, SYGVKD. The chain's CDR3 is CAISPAGNYGYTF. DNA for the CDR3: TGTGCCATCAGTCCAGCAGGGAACTATGGCTACACCTTC.

This clone was recorded a few times. The gene calls are TRBV27 and TRBJ1-4, with D perhaps matching TRBD1 (5 bases). With 3 bases removed from V and 3 bases from J, the gap between germline ends came to 11 bases. Looked up from germline, CDR1 is MNHEY and CDR2 is SMNVEV (reference sequence). The CDR3 has 15 residues. This CDR3 is CASSFMGLANEKLFF. The CDR3 DNA reads as TGTGCCAGCAGTTTCATGGGGCTTGCTAATGAAAAACTGTTTTTT.

The chain employs TRBV27 and TRBJ2-2; perhaps D is TRBD1 or TRBD2 (5 bases each). Germline CDR1 MNHEY, CDR2 SMNVEV (reference sequence). Trimming took 2 bases from V and 3 from J, leaving 10 bases between them. CDR3 size: 15 residues. The CDR3 sequence: CASSLIREYTGELFF. The CDR3, as DNA: TGTGCCAGCAGTTTAATCAGGGAGTACACCGGGGAGCTGTTTTTT.

V gene TRBV27 combines with J gene TRBJ1-2; D uncertain. V was shortened by 1 base and J by 3 bases, with 18 bases between the two germline ends. This CDR3 is built from 17 residues. The V gene's germline CDR1 is MNHEY and CDR2 SMNVEV (reference sequence). CDR3 region: CASSLYYSGSSHYGYTF. CDR3 in DNA: TGTGCCAGCAGTTTATATTATTCGGGGTCATCCCACTATGGCTACACCTTC.

This chain uses TRBV15 with TRBJ2-1; possible D gene TRBD2, 6 bases. Trimming shortened V by 0 bases and J by 0 bases, and 15 bases separated the two germline ends. This CDR3 has 18 amino acids. Germline CDR1 is LNHNV and CDR2 is YYDKDF (reference sequence). CDR3 residues: CATSREALASSSYNEQFF. CDR3 sequence (DNA): TGTGCCACCAGCAGAGAAGCGCTAGCGTCCAGCTCCTACAATGAGCAGTTCTTC. Filled out from reference TRBV15 and TRBJ2-1, the complete variable domain reads DAMVIQNPRYQVTQFGKPVTLSCSQTLNHNVMYWYQQKSSQAPKLLFHYYDKDFNNEADTPDNFQSRRPNTSFCFLDIRSPGLGDTAMYLCATSREALASSSYNEQFFGPGTRLTVL.

The chain combines TRBV7-2 with TRBJ2-7; 15 bases match TRBD2. The CDR3 is made up of 16 amino acids. Germline-derived CDR1 and CDR2 are SGHTA and FQGNSA. With V trimmed by 0 bases and J by 4 bases, 1 base remained unmatched. CDR3 protein: CASSLAGLAGGYEQYF. CDR3 nucleotide sequence: TGTGCCAGCAGCTTAGCTGGACTAGCGGGAGGGTACGAGCAGTACTTC.

The chain combines TRBV30 with TRBJ2-5; D unclear. Deletions cut 4 bases from V and 12 bases from J, with 9 bases between. Germline loops: CDR1 GTSNPN, CDR2 SVGIG (reference sequence). The CDR3 runs 9 residues. The CDR3 is CAWTGLKYF. The CDR3 DNA reads TGTGCCTGGACTGGATTAAAGTACTTC. The variable domain in full, with the rest retrieved from reference TRBV30 and TRBJ2-5, is SQTIHQWPATLVQPVGSPLSLECTVEGTSNPNLYWYRQAAGRGLQLLFYSVGIGQISSEVPQNLSASRPQDRQFILSSKKLLLSDSGFYLCAWTGLKYFGPGTRLLVL.

This rearrangement joins TRBV10-1 to TRBJ2-3; 9 bases are shared with TRBD2. The CDR3 is 14 amino acids. With 5 bases clipped from V and 4 bases from J, the junction kept 4 bases outside the gene matches. In germline, CDR1 is WNHNN, CDR2 SYGVQD (reference sequence). DNA for the CDR3: TGCGCCAGCAGTATAGCGGGGGACCCAGATACGCAGTATTTT. Residues: CASSIAGDPDTQYF.

V gene TRBV6-1 combines with J gene TRBJ2-7; 10 bases match TRBD1. With 6 bases clipped from V and 2 bases from J, the junction kept 4 bases outside the gene matches. This CDR3 region has 14 residues. CDR1 is MNHNS, CDR2 SASEGT, per germline. CDR3: CASRGGQGAYEQYF. CDR3 coding DNA: TGTGCCAGCAGGGGCGGACAGGGGGCCTACGAGCAGTACTTC.

This clone occurred once. The chain is built from TRBV10-2 and TRBJ2-3; no clear D. Trimming removed 2 bases from V and 1 base from J, with 7 bases in between. The CDR3 loop spans 14 amino acids. CDR1 is WSHSY and CDR2 is SAAADI in the germline V gene. This CDR3 reads CASSEVGRTDTQYF. CDR3 bases: TGCGCCAGCAGTGAGGTGGGCCGCACAGATACGCAGTATTTT.

The V and J genes are TRBV19 and TRBJ1-2; the D gene is possibly TRBD1 (5 bases). V lost 5 bases, J lost 10 bases, and 17 bases lay in between. CDR1 and CDR2 (germline): LNHDA, SQIVND (reference sequence). The CDR3 runs 13 residues. Written as DNA, the CDR3 is TGTGCCAGTAGTCCTCGGGACTTTCTGACCTACACCTTC. This gives the protein CASSPRDFLTYTF.

This sequence joins TRBV27 and TRBJ2-1; 9 nucleotides align to TRBD2. Per the germline V gene, CDR1 is MNHEY and CDR2 is SMNVEV (reference sequence). This CDR3 has 14 amino acids. Trimming removed 6 bases from V and 7 bases from J; junction bases left unmatched: 7. CDR3 sequence (DNA): TGTGCCAGCAGCCAGCGGGAGGAGAAAAATGAGCAGTTCTTC. As protein: CASSQREEKNEQFF.

J is TRBJ1-1 and V is TRBV5-1; D uncertain. The CDR3 sequence is 14 residues long. Trimming stripped 3 bases from V and 1 base from J, with 10 bases between. Germline CDR1 SGHRS, CDR2 YFSETQ. The CDR3 loop is CASSSEQQNTEAFF. The CDR3 DNA reads TGCGCCAGCAGCTCGGAACAGCAGAACACTGAAGCTTTCTTT. Full variable domain (outside the CDR3, taken from reference TRBV5-1 and TRBJ1-1): KAGVTQTPRYLIKTRGQQVTLSCSPISGHRSVSWYQQTPGQGLQFLFEYFSETQRNKGNFPGRFSGRQFSNSRSEMNVSTLELGDSALYLCASSSEQQNTEAFFGQGTRLTVV.

The chain combines TRBV7-2 with TRBJ2-5; TRBD2 aligns across 7 bases. The CDR3 is made up of 15 amino acids. CDR1 and CDR2 from the germline V gene are SGHTA and FQGNSA. The V segment lost 1 base and the J segment 4 bases; nucleotides outside the gene matches: 6. This chain's CDR3 is CASSLVWEGGETQYF. CDR3 nucleotides: TGTGCCAGCAGCTTAGTGTGGGAGGGCGGAGAGACCCAGTACTTC.